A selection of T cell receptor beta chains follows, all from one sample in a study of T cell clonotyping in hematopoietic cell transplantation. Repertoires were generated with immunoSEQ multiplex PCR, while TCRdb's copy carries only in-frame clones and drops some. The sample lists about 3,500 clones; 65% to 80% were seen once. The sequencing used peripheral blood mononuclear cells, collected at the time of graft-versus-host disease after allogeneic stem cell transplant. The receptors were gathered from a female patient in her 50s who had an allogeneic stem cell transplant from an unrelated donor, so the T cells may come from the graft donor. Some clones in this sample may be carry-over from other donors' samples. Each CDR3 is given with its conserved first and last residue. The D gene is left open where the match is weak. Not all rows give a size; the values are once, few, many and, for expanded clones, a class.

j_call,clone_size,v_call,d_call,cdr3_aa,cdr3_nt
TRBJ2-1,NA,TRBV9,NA,CASSTNSGYNEQFF,TGTGCCAGCAGCACCAACTCGGGGTACAATGAGCAGTTCTTC
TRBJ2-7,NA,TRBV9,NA,CASSPTSRSIYEQYF,TGTGCCAGCAGCCCCACGTCGAGGAGTATCTACGAGCAGTACTTC
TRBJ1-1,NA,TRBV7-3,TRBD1,CASSPGTGGFDTEAFF,TGTGCCAGCAGCCCCGGGACAGGGGGGTTCGACACTGAAGCTTTCTTT
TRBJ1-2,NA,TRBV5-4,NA,CASSPPGTEGYTF,TGTGCCAGCAGCCCTCCCGGGACCGAAGGCTACACCTTC
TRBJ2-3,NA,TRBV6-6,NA,CASSQWIADTQYF,TGTGCCAGCAGCCAGTGGATCGCAGATACGCAGTATTTT
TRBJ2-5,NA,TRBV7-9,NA,CASDPADQETQYF,TGTGCCTCCGACCCAGCGGATCAAGAGACCCAGTACTTC
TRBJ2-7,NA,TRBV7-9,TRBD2,CASSFSGGGFSNEQYF,TGTGCCAGCAGCTTTTCTGGCGGGGGTTTTTCTAACGAGCAGTACTTC
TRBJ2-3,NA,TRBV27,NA,CASSLSGTAGADTQYF,TGTGCCAGCAGTTTATCAGGGACAGCGGGGGCAGATACGCAGTATTTT
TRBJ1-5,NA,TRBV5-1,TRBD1,CASSLGTVDQPQHF,TGCGCCAGCAGCCTCGGGACAGTAGATCAGCCCCAGCATTTT
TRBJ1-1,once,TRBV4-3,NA,CASSQEVGGAPTEAFF,TGCGCCAGCAGCCAAGAAGTAGGGGGGGCGCCCACTGAAGCTTTCTTT
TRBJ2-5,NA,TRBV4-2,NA,CASSQTTGAQETQYF,TGTGCCAGCAGCCAAACGACCGGGGCGCAAGAGACCCAGTACTTC
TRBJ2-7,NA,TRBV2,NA,CAGTITDSYEQYF,TGTGCCGGAACGATTACGGACAGCTACGAGCAGTACTTC
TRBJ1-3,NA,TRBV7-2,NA,CASSYSSLAGNTIYF,TGTGCCAGCAGCTACAGTTCACTGGCTGGAAACACCATATATTTT
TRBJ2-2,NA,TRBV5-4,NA,CASSPDPLALAGELFF,TGTGCCAGCAGCCCGGACCCCCTGGCGTTGGCCGGGGAGCTGTTTTTT
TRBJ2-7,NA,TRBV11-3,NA,CASSSGTRGEQYF,TGTGCCAGCAGCTCCGGGACTCGGGGCGAGCAGTACTTC
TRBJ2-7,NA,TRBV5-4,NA,CASSRDGPLEQYF,TGTGCCAGCAGCCGCGACGGACCCCTGGAGCAGTACTTC
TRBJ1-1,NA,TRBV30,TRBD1,CAWYRGRRFGWTEAFF,TGTGCCTGGTACAGGGGGCGCAGGTTCGGGTGGACTGAAGCTTTCTTT
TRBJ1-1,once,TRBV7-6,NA,CASSTRGGGTEAFF,TGTGCCAGCAGCACCCGGGGAGGGGGCACTGAAGCTTTCTTT
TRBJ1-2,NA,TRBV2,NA,CASTEFFRGSLGGYTF,TGTGCCAGCACCGAATTCTTTAGGGGGAGCTTAGGAGGCTACACCTTC
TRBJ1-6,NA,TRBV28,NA,CASIGQAENNSPLHF,TGTGCCAGCATTGGCCAGGCGGAAAATAATTCACCCCTCCACTTT
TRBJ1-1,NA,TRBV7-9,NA,CASSLGTTEAFF,TGTGCCAGCAGCTTGGGTACCACTGAAGCTTTCTTT
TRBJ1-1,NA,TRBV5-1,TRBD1,CASSLGLGTGRGTEAFF,TGCGCCAGCAGCTTGGGTCTCGGGACAGGGCGTGGCACTGAAGCTTTCTTT
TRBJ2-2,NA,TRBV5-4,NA,CASSLGPGDYTGELFF,TGTGCCAGCAGCTTGGGTCCGGGAGATTACACCGGGGAGCTGTTTTTT
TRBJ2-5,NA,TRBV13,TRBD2,CASSLVAGIETQYF,TGTGCCAGCAGCTTAGTAGCGGGGATCGAGACCCAGTACTTC
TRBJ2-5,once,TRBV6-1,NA,CASSPLQETQYF,TGTGCCAGCAGTCCTCTTCAAGAGACCCAGTACTTC
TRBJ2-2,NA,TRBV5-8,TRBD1,CASSLDRGTNTGELFF,TGTGCCAGCAGCTTGGACAGGGGAACGAACACCGGGGAGCTGTTTTTT
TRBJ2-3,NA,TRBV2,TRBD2,CASKRTSGNTDTQYF,TGTGCCAGCAAGAGGACTAGCGGAAACACAGATACGCAGTATTTT
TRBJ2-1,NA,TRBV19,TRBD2,CASSLTSGGPNEQFF,TGTGCCAGTAGTCTCACTAGCGGGGGGCCTAATGAGCAGTTCTTC
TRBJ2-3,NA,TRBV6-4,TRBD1,CASSNTGDTQYF,TGTGCCAGCAGTAATACAGGGGACACGCAGTATTTT
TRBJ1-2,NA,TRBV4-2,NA,CASSQASGKGYSYGYTF,TGTGCCAGCAGCCAGGCGAGCGGAAAGGGATACTCCTATGGCTACACCTTC
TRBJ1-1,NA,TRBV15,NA,CATSRDSVGEAFF,TGTGCCACCAGCAGAGATTCGGTTGGTGAAGCTTTCTTT
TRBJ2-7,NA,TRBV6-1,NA,CASSATGLSSYEQYF,TGTGCCAGCAGTGCGACAGGTTTAAGCTCCTACGAGCAGTACTTC
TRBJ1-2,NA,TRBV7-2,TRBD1,CASSLFPTGVGYTF,TGTGCCAGCAGCCTCTTCCCGACAGGGGTTGGCTACACCTTC